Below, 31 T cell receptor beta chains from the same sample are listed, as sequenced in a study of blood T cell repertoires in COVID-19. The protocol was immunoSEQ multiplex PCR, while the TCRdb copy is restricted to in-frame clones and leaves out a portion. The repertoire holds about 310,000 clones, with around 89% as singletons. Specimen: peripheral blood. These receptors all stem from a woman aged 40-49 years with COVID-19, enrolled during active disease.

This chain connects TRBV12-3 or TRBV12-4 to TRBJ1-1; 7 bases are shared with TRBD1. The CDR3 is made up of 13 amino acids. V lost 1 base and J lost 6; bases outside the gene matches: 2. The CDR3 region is CASSLGQGPEAFF. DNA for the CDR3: TGTGCCAGCAGTTTAGGACAGGGACCTGAAGCTTTCTTT.

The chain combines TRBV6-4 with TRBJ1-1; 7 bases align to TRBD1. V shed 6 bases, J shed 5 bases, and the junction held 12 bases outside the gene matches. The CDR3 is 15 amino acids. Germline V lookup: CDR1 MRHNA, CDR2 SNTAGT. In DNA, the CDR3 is TGTGCCAGCAGCAAAGAAGGGGGCCGAGGTACTGAAGCTTTCTTT. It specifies CASSKEGGRGTEAFF.

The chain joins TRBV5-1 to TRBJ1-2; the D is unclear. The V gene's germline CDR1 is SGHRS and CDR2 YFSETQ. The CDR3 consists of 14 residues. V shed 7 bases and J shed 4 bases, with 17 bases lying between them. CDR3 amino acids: CASHSEPSVYGYTF. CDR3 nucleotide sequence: TGCGCCAGCCACTCGGAGCCTTCGGTCTATGGCTACACCTTC. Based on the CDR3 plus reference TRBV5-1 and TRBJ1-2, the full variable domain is KAGVTQTPRYLIKTRGQQVTLSCSPISGHRSVSWYQQTPGQGLQFLFEYFSETQRNKGNFPGRFSGRQFSNSRSEMNVSTLELGDSALYLCASHSEPSVYGYTFGSGTRLTVV.

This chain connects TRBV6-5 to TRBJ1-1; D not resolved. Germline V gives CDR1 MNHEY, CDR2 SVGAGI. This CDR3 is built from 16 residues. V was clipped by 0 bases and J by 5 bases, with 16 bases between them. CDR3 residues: CASSYSIGPGGTEAFF. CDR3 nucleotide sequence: TGTGCCAGCAGTTACTCGATCGGGCCTGGAGGAACTGAAGCTTTCTTT.

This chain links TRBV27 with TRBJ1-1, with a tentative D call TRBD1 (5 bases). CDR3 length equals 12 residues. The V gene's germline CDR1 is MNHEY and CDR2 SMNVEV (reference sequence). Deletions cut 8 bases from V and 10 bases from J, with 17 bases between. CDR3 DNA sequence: TGTGCCAGCGGACTACTAACAGGTGGAGCTTTCTTT. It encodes CASGLLTGGAFF.

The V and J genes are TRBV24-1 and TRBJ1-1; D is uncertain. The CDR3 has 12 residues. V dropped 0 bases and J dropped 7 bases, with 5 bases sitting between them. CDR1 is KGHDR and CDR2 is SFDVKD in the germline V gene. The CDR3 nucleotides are TGTGCCACCAGTGATTTGCAGGATGAAGCTTTCTTT. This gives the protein CATSDLQDEAFF.

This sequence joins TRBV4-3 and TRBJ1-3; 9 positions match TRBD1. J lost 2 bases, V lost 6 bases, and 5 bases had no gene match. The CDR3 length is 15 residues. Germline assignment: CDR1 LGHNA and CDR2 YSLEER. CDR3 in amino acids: CASRDHRGPGNTIYF. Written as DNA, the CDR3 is TGCGCCAGCAGGGATCACAGGGGGCCTGGAAACACCATATATTTT.

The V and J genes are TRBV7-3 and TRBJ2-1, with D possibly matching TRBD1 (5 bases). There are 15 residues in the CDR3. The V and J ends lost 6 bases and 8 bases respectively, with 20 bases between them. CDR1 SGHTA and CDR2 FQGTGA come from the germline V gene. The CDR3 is CASSSQGASKHEQFF. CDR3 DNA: TGTGCCAGCAGTTCCCAAGGGGCTAGTAAGCATGAGCAGTTCTTC. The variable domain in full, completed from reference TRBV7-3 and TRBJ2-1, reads GAGVSQTPSNKVTEKGKYVELRCDPISGHTALYWYRQSLGQGPEFLIYFQGTGAADDSGLPNDRFFAVRPEGSVSTLKIQRTERGDSAVYLCASSSQGASKHEQFFGPGTRLTVL.

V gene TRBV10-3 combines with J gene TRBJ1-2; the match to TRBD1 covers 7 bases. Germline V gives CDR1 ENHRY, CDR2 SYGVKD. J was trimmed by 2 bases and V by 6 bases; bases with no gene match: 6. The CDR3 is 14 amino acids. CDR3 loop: CAISLGGANYGYTF. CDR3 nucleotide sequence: TGTGCCATCAGCCTAGGGGGCGCGAACTATGGCTACACCTTC.

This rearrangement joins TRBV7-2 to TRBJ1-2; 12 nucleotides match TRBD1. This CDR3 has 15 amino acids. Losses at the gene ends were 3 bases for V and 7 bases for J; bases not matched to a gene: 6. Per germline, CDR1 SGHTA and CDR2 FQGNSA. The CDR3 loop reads CASSLGQGAAGGYTF. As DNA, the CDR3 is TGTGCCAGCAGCTTGGGACAGGGGGCGGCGGGTGGCTACACCTTC.

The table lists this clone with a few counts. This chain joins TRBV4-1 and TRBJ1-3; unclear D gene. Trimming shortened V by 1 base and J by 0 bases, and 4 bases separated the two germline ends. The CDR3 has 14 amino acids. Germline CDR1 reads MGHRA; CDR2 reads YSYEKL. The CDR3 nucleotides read TGCGCCAGCAGCCAAGGCAGCTCTGGAAACACCATATATTTT. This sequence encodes CASSQGSSGNTIYF.

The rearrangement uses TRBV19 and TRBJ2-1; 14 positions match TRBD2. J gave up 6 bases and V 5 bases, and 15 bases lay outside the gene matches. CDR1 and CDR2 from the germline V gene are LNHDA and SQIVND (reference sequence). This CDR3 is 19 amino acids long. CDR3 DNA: TGTGCCAGTAGTTCTCCCTTCGCCGGGACTAGCGGGAGATTCAATGAGCAGTTCTTC. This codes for CASSSPFAGTSGRFNEQFF.

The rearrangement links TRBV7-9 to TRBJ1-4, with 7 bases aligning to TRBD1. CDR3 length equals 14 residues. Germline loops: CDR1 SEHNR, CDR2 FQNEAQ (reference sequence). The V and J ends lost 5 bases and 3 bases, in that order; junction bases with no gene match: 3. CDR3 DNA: TGTGCCAGCAGCGAGGGACAGCCTAATGAAAAACTGTTTTTT. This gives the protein CASSEGQPNEKLFF. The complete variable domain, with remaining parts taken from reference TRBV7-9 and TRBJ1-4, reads DTGVSQNPRHKITKRGQNVTFRCDPISEHNRLYWYRQTLGQGPEFLTYFQNEAQLEKSRLLSDRFSAERPKGSFSTLEIQRTEQGDSAMYLCASSEGQPNEKLFFGSGTQLSVL.

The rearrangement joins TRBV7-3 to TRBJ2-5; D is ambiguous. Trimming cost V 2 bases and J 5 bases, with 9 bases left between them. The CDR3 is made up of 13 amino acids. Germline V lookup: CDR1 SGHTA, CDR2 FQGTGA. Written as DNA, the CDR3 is TGTGCCAGCAGCTTATCCCGTGAGGAGACCCAGTACTTC. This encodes CASSLSREETQYF.

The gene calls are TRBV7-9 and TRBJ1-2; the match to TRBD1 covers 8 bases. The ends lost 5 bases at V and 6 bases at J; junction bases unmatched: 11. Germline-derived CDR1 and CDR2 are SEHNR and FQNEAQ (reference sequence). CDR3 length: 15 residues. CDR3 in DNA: TGTGCCAGCAGCCCCCTGGACAGGGAACGCGATGGCTACACCTTC. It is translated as CASSPLDRERDGYTF.

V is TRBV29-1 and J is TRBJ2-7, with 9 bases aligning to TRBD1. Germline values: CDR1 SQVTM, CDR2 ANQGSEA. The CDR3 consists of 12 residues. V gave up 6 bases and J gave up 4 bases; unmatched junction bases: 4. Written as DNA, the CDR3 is TGCAGCGTCCCGGGACAGGGTTACGAGCAGTACTTC. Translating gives CSVPGQGYEQYF.

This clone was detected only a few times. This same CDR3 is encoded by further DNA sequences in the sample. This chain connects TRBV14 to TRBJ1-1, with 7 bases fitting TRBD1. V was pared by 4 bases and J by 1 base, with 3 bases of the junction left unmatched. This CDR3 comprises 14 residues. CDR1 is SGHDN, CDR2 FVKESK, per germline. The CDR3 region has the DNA TGTGCCAGCAGCCGACAGGGATGGAACACTGAAGCTTTCTTT. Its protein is CASSRQGWNTEAFF.

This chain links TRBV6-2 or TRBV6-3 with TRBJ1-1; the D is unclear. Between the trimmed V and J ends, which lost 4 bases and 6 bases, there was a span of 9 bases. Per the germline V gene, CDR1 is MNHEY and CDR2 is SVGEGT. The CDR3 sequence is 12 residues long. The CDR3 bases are TGTGCCAGCAGTTTACTCGCTTCTGAAGCTTTCTTT. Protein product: CASSLLASEAFF.

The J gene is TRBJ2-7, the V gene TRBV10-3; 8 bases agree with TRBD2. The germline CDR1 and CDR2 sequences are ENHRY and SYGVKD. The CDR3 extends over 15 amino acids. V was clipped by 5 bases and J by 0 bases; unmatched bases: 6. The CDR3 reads CAISSQRGSSYEQYF. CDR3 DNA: TGTGCCATCAGTTCCCAGCGGGGGAGCTCCTACGAGCAGTACTTC.

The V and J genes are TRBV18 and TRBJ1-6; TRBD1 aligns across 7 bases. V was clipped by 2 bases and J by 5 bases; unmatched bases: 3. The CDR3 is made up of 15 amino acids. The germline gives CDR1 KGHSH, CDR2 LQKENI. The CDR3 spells CASSPMGQNNSPLHF. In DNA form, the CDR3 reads TGTGCCAGCTCACCAATGGGACAGAATAATTCACCCCTCCACTTT.

The CDR3 DNA is TGTGCCAGTAGTCAGACAGCTAACACTGAAGCTTTCTTT. As protein: CASSQTANTEAFF. V usage is TRBV19 and J usage is TRBJ1-1, with D possibly matching TRBD1 (5 bases). The CDR3 is 13 residues long. Trimming removed 5 bases from V and 2 bases from J, with 9 bases in between. Germline V CDR1 and CDR2: LNHDA, SQIVND (reference sequence).

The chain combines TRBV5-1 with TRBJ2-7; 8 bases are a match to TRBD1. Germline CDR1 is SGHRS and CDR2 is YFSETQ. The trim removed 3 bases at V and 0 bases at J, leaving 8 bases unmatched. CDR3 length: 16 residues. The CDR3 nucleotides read TGCGCCAGCAGCTCGACGGGACAGGCCAGCTCCTACGAGCAGTACTTC. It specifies CASSSTGQASSYEQYF.

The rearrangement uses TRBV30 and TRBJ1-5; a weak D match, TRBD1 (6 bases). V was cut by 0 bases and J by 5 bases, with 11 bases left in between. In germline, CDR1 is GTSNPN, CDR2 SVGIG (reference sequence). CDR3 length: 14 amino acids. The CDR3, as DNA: TGTGCCTGGAGTGTACAGGGCGTTTATCAGCCCCAGCATTTT. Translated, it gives CAWSVQGVYQPQHF.

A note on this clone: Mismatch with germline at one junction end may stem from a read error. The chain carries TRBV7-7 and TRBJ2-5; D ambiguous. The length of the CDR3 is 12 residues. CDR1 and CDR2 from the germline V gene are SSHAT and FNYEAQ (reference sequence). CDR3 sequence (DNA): TGTGCTAGCAGCCCTGACCAAGAGACCCAGTACTTC. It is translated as CASSPDQETQYF.

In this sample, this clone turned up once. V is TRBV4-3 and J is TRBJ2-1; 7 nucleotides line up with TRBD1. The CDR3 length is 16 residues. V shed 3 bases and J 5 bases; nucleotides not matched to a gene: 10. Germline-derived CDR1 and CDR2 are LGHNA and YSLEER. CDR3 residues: CASSHRARGLDNEQFF. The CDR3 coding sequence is TGCGCCAGCAGCCATAGGGCGAGGGGGCTAGACAATGAGCAGTTCTTC.

The CDR3 reads CASSAGQGTGNTIYF. CDR3 DNA sequence: TGTGCCAGTAGCGCCGGACAGGGCACTGGAAACACCATATATTTT. This chain connects TRBV19 to TRBJ1-3; TRBD1 matches 8 bases. The CDR3 runs to 15 residues. V shed 6 bases, J shed 2 bases, and the junction held 6 bases outside the gene matches. Germline assignment: CDR1 LNHDA and CDR2 SQIVND (reference sequence).

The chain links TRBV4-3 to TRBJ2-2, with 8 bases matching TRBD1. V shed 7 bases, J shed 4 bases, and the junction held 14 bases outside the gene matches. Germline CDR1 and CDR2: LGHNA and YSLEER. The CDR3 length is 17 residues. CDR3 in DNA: TGCGCCAGCACCAGATCGGGGCAGGGGGCGCGCACCGGGGAGCTGTTTTTT. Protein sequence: CASTRSGQGARTGELFF.

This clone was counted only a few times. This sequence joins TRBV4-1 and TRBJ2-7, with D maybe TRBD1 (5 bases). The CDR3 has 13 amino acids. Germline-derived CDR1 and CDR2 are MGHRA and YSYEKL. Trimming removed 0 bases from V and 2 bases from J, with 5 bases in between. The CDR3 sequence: CASSQEGAYEQYF. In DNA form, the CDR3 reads TGCGCCAGCAGCCAAGAAGGGGCCTACGAGCAGTACTTC.

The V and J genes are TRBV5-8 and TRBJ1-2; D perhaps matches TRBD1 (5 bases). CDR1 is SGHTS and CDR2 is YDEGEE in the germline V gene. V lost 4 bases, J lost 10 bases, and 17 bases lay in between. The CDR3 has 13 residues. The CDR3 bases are TGTGCCAGCAGCCCGCGTGCCAGCAGGGACTACACCTTC. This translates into CASSPRASRDYTF.

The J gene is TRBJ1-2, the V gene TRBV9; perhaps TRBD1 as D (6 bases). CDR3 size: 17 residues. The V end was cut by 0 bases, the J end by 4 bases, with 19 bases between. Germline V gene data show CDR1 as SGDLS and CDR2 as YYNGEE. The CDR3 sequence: CASSVDSAGANVYGYTF. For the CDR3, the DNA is TGTGCCAGCAGCGTAGACTCCGCAGGGGCGAATGTCTATGGCTACACCTTC.

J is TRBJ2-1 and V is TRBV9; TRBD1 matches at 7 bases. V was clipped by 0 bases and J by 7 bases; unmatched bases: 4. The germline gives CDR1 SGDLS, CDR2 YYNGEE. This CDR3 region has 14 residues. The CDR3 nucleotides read TGTGCCAGCAGCGTAGCCCGGGACAGAAATGAGCAGTTCTTC. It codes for CASSVARDRNEQFF.